This T cell receptor beta chain stems from a study of CD8+CD57+ T cells in acquired aplastic anemia. The use of genomic DNA as template underpinned the TCR beta VDJ and CDR3 profiling. One entry per CDR3 protein results from TCRdb running MiXCR on the reads. The sample records 400,000 to 450,000 distinct CDR3 sequences, 65% to 80% being singletons. Losses at the gene ends were 3 bases for V and 6 bases for J; bases not matched to a gene: 8. Germline V gene data show CDR1 as DFQATT and CDR2 as SNEGSKA (reference sequence). This CDR3 is 15 amino acids long. This sequence was found in a human donor in good health, serving as a control. The chain couples TRBV20-1 to TRBJ2-1; TRBD2 matches at 10 bases. Sequences were obtained from sorted CD4+, CD8+, or CD8+CD57+ T cells (not recorded which) from PBMCs. The CDR3 nucleotides read TGCAGTGCTAGTGCAACTAGCGGGGCCCCCAATGAGCAGTTCTTC. This codes for CSASATSGAPNEQFF.